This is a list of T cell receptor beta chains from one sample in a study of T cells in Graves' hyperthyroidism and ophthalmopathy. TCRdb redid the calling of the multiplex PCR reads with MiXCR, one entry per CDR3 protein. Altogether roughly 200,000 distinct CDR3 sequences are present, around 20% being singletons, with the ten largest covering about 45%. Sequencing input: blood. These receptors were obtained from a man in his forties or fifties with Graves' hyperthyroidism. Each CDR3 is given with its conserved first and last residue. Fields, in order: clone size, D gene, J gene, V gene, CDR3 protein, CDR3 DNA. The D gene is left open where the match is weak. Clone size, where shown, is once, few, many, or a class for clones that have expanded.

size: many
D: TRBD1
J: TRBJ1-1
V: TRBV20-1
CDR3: CSATSGGGQIKTEAFF
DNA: TGCAGTGCGACGAGCGGAGGGGGACAGATAAAGACTGAAGCTTTCTTT

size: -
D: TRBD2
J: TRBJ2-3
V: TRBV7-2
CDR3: CASSRGGASGGDTDTQYF
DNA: TGTGCCAGCAGCCGAGGGGGAGCTAGCGGGGGCGACACAGATACGCAGTATTTT

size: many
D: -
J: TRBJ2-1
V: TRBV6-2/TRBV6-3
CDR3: CASRRQISYNEQFF
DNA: TGTGCCAGCAGGAGACAGATCTCCTACAATGAGCAGTTCTTC

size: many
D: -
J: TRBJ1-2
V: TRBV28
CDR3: CASSDSYGYTF
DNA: TGTGCCAGCAGCGACAGCTATGGCTACACCTTC

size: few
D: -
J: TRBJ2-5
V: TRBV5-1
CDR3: CASSLADLETQYF
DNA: TGCGCCAGCAGCTTGGCCGATTTGGAGACCCAGTACTTC

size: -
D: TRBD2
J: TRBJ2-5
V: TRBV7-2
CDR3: CASSLPTSGSETQYF
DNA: TGTGCCAGCAGCCTGCCCACTAGCGGGAGTGAGACCCAGTACTTC

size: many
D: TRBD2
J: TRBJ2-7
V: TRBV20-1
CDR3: CSATSSGGIYEQYF
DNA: TGCAGTGCCACCTCTAGCGGGGGGATTTACGAGCAGTACTTC

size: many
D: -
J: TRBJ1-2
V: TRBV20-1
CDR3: CSARRSGDEDRGYTF
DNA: TGCAGTGCTAGAAGGTCAGGGGATGAGGATAGAGGCTACACCTTC

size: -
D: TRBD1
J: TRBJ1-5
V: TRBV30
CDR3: CAWSEGAGNQPQHF
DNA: TGTGCCTGGAGTGAGGGGGCTGGGAATCAGCCCCAGCATTTT

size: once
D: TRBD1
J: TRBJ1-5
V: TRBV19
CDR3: CASSMTGVQPQHF
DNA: TGTGCCAGTAGTATGACAGGGGTCCAGCCCCAGCATTTT

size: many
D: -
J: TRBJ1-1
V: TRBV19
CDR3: CASSMNTEAFF
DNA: TGTGCCAGTAGTATGAACACTGAAGCTTTCTTT

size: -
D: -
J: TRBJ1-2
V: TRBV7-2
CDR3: CASSLFFGGPNGYTF
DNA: TGTGCCAGCAGCTTATTCTTCGGGGGCCCGAATGGCTACACCTTC

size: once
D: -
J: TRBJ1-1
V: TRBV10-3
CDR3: CAISRSMNTEAFF
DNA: TGTGCCATCAGTCGATCCATGAACACTGAAGCTTTCTTT

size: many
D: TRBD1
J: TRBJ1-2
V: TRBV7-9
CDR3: CASSLTGVNYGYTF
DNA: TGTGCCAGCAGCCTCACAGGGGTTAACTATGGCTACACCTTC

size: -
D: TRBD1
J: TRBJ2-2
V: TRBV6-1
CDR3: CATQGTGGPGELFF
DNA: TGTGCCACTCAGGGGACAGGGGGTCCCGGGGAGCTGTTTTTT

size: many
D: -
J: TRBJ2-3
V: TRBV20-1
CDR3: CSAGGLISTDTQYF
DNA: TGCAGTGCTGGGGGACTTATTAGCACAGATACGCAGTATTTT

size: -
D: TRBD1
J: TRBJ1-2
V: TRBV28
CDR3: CASSRGQGGGYTF
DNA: TGTGCCAGCAGCAGGGGACAGGGAGGCGGCTACACCTTC

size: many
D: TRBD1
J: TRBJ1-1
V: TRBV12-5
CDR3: CASGFAAYTGVSTEAFF
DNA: TGTGCTAGTGGTTTCGCAGCCTATACAGGGGTAAGCACTGAAGCTTTCTTT

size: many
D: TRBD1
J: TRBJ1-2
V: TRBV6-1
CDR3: CASSAQGADGYTF
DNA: TGTGCCAGCAGTGCACAGGGGGCGGATGGCTACACCTTC

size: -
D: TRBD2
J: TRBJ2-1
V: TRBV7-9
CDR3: CASSLLAGGGEQFF
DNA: TGTGCCAGCAGCTTACTAGCGGGGGGGGGAGAGCAGTTCTTC